One sample yielded the 31 T cell receptor beta chains listed below, sequenced in a study of T-cell memory formation after mild COVID-19. TCRdb processed the 5' RACE reads anew with MiXCR; each CDR3 protein has one entry. The table has fewer than 550,000 distinct CDR3 sequences, 20% seen once. The sequenced material came from PBMCs or a T cell subset sorted from them (not recorded which). The receptor source for this set is an adult woman who had mild COVID-19 (a few samples of this study predate the infection). Cell type and time point are not known.

This clonotype was seen only a few times. CDR3 protein: CASSQTSANEQFF. CDR3 nucleotide sequence: TGTGCCAGCAGCCAGACTAGCGCCAATGAGCAGTTCTTC. The genes are TRBV25-1 and TRBJ2-1; TRBD2 agrees at 8 bases. This CDR3 has 13 residues. The trim removed 6 bases at V and 6 bases at J, leaving 4 bases unmatched. The germline gives CDR1 MGHDK, CDR2 SYGVNS. Full variable domain (rest looked up from reference TRBV25-1 and TRBJ2-1): EADIYQTPRYLVIGTGKKITLECSQTMGHDKMYWYQQDPGMELHLIHYSYGVNSTEKGDLSSESTVSRIRTEHFPLTLESARPSHTSQYLCASSQTSANEQFFGPGTRLTVL.

V usage is TRBV6-6 and J usage is TRBJ1-4, with D possibly TRBD1 on 6 matching bases. Germline lookup yields CDR1 MNHNY and CDR2 SVGAGI (reference sequence). This CDR3 is 13 amino acids long. Trimming left V 9 bases short and J 8 bases short, with 16 bases between. CDR3 coding DNA: TGTGCCAGTTCGTACAGGGTGAACGAAAAACTGTTTTTT. Amino acid sequence: CASSYRVNEKLFF.

This clonotype showed up just a few times. The chain uses TRBV5-1 and TRBJ1-6; D gene unclear. The CDR3 contains 14 residues. The ends were cut back, 2 bases at V and 12 bases at J, with 15 bases in the middle. In germline, CDR1 is SGHRS, CDR2 YFSETQ. The CDR3 DNA follows: TGCGCCAGCAGCTTAGGGCGGTTTGGGGAACCCCTCCACTTT. Residues: CASSLGRFGEPLHF.

Comment on this clonotype: Being one base from a much bigger clone, this may be a read error. V and J are TRBV4-1 and TRBJ2-7, with D uncertain. This CDR3 spans 13 amino acids. Trimming took off 0 bases at V and 2 bases at J, with 5 bases between the two ends. Germline lookup yields CDR1 MGHRA and CDR2 YSYEKL. The CDR3 reads CASSQDRTYEQYF. CDR3 bases: TGCGCCAGCAGCCAAGATCGGACCTACGAGCAGTACTTC.

This clonotype appeared a few times. This sequence joins TRBV18 and TRBJ2-3, with a tentative D call TRBD1 (6 bases). CDR1 and CDR2 (germline): KGHSH, LQKENI. This CDR3 is 15 amino acids long. The V end was cut by 3 bases, the J end by 4 bases, with 14 bases between. CDR3: CASSPFNRAPDTQYF. The CDR3 DNA sequence: TGTGCCAGCTCACCGTTCAACAGGGCCCCAGATACGCAGTATTTT.

This clonotype was picked up a small number of times. The chain combines TRBV7-9 with TRBJ2-3, with TRBD2 as a possible D gene (5 bases). Germline CDR1 SEHNR, CDR2 FQNEAQ (reference sequence). The V end was cut by 7 bases, the J end by 2 bases, with 13 bases between. The CDR3 runs 14 residues. This chain's CDR3 is CASTPEADTDTQYF. CDR3 bases: TGTGCCAGCACCCCTGAAGCGGACACAGATACGCAGTATTTT.

The gene calls are TRBV30 and TRBJ1-1; D gene uncertain. V was shortened by 0 bases and J by 2 bases, with 13 bases between the two germline ends. This CDR3 has 15 amino acids. The germline V gene encodes CDR1 GTSNPN and CDR2 SVGIG (reference sequence). CDR3 sequence (DNA): TGTGCCTGGAGTGTGAAAGGACGGGGAAACACTGAAGCTTTCTTT. It specifies CAWSVKGRGNTEAFF.

This clonotype appeared many times. The gene calls are TRBV7-9 and TRBJ1-1; D may be TRBD1 (5 bases). Germline CDR1 and CDR2: SEHNR and FQNEAQ (reference sequence). The V end lost 3 bases, the J end lost 4 bases, and 15 bases lay between the germline ends. The CDR3 has 15 amino acids. Here the CDR3 DNA reads TGTGCCAGCAGCTTTTCCGGGACCCGCGGCACTGAAGCTTTCTTT. Protein: CASSFSGTRGTEAFF. The variable domain in full, completed from reference TRBV7-9 and TRBJ1-1, reads DTGVSQNPRHKITKRGQNVTFRCDPISEHNRLYWYRQTLGQGPEFLTYFQNEAQLEKSRLLSDRFSAERPKGSFSTLEIQRTEQGDSAMYLCASSFSGTRGTEAFFGQGTRLTVV.

This clonotype occurred a few times. The CDR3 sequence is CASRPSEGALSNEQFF. CDR3 nucleotide sequence: TGTGCCAGCAGGCCCTCGGAGGGGGCGTTGAGCAATGAGCAGTTCTTC. This rearrangement joins TRBV6-6 to TRBJ2-1; the D gene is possibly TRBD1 (7 bases). The CDR3 consists of 16 residues. CDR1 is MNHNY and CDR2 is SVGAGI in the germline V gene (reference sequence). Trimming pared 6 bases from V and 6 bases from J, leaving 21 bases between.

In its sample, this clonotype was seen a few times. The DNA for the CDR3 is TGTGCCACAGGCGCCGGGAGCGGCAGCACCGGGGAGCTGTTTTTT. Encoded protein: CATGAGSGSTGELFF. The V call is TRBV24-1, the J call TRBJ2-2, with TRBD2 as a possible D gene (6 bases). V lost 10 bases and J 4 bases, leaving 18 bases between the germline ends. The CDR3 totals 15 residues. The germline CDR1 and CDR2 sequences are KGHDR and SFDVKD.

The chain employs TRBV20-1 and TRBJ2-6; TRBD1 aligns across 8 bases. V lost 1 base, J lost 0 bases, and 17 bases stayed unmatched. This CDR3 region has 21 residues. Germline assignment: CDR1 DFQATT and CDR2 SNEGSKA (reference sequence). In nucleotides, the CDR3 is TGCAGTGCTAGAGTTGAATATTTTTGGGGACAGGAAAACTCTGGGGCCAACGTCCTGACTTTC. Translating gives CSARVEYFWGQENSGANVLTF.

This clonotype occurred a few times. The chain links TRBV18 to TRBJ1-1; tentative D call: TRBD1 (5 bases). V lost 2 bases and J lost 3, with 16 bases in between. This CDR3 has 16 amino acids. The germline V gene has CDR1 KGHSH and CDR2 LQKENI. CDR3 in amino acids: CASSPAGAHTDTEAFF. CDR3 coding DNA: TGTGCCAGCTCACCAGCTGGGGCACACACCGACACTGAAGCTTTCTTT.

Only a few counts were recorded for this clonotype. The chain links TRBV10-3 to TRBJ1-1, with TRBD1 matching over 9 bases. V dropped 5 bases and J dropped 5; count of bases not matched to a gene: 3. In germline, CDR1 is ENHRY, CDR2 SYGVKD. The CDR3 consists of 13 residues. CDR3 sequence reads: CAISLTGGTEAFF. CDR3 sequence (DNA): TGTGCCATCAGTTTGACAGGGGGTACTGAAGCTTTCTTT.

J is TRBJ1-2 and V is TRBV12-3 or TRBV12-4; D possibly corresponds to TRBD1 (5 bases). This CDR3 comprises 14 residues. Trimming took off 5 bases at V and 8 bases at J, with 18 bases between the two ends. The CDR3 DNA reads TGTGCCAGCAGTCCTGGACGCAGGGTGGGGGGCTACACCTTC. Translation gives CASSPGRRVGGYTF.

This chain links TRBV3-1 with TRBJ1-1; D ambiguous. CDR1 is LGHDT and CDR2 is YNNKEL in the germline V gene (reference sequence). CDR3 length: 11 amino acids. The V gene lost 9 bases and the J gene lost 4 bases, with 9 bases spanning the gap. Here the CDR3 reads CASKSPTEAFF. CDR3 nucleotide sequence: TGTGCCAGTAAAAGCCCCACTGAAGCTTTCTTT.

A few counts support this clonotype. The rearrangement links TRBV7-9 to TRBJ1-1; 7 nucleotides agree with TRBD1. With 2 bases clipped from V and 1 base from J, the junction kept 10 bases outside the gene matches. Germline V gene data show CDR1 as SEHNR and CDR2 as FQNEAQ (reference sequence). CDR3 size: 17 residues. CDR3: CASSLIGGRDRNTEAFF. CDR3 nucleotide sequence: TGTGCCAGCAGCTTAATTGGGGGGCGGGACAGGAACACTGAAGCTTTCTTT.

The chain recombines TRBV5-1 with TRBJ2-5; 9 positions match TRBD1. Trimming removed 4 bases from V and 3 bases from J; junction bases left unmatched: 7. Germline V CDR1 and CDR2: SGHRS, YFSETQ. The length of the CDR3 is 15 residues. CDR3: CASSTSGQGKETQYF. In nucleotides, the CDR3 is TGCGCCAGCAGCACTAGTGGACAGGGGAAAGAGACCCAGTACTTC.

This clonotype showed up just a few times. The rearrangement uses TRBV30 and TRBJ2-1; D uncertain. The CDR3 is 14 residues long. Looked up from germline, CDR1 is GTSNPN and CDR2 is SVGIG (reference sequence). Trimming removed 1 base at V and 7 bases at J, with 14 bases between. CDR3 sequence (DNA): TGTGCCTGGAGTGGGAAATACTTCATGAATGAGCAGTTCTTC. As protein: CAWSGKYFMNEQFF.

This chain joins TRBV5-5 and TRBJ1-1; no reliable D call. V was trimmed by 4 bases and J by 1 base, leaving 11 bases between them. Germline V gives CDR1 SGHKS, CDR2 YYEKEE (reference sequence). The CDR3 extends over 14 amino acids. CDR3: CASSRMEGNTEAFF. The CDR3 region has the DNA TGTGCCAGCAGCCGCATGGAAGGGAACACTGAAGCTTTCTTT. Supplemented by reference TRBV5-5 and TRBJ1-1, the full variable domain reads DAGVTQSPTHLIKTRGQQVTLRCSPISGHKSVSWYQQVLGQGPQFIFQYYEKEERGRGNFPDRFSARQFPNYSSELNVNALLLGDSALYLCASSRMEGNTEAFFGQGTRLTVV.

This chain joins TRBV7-9 and TRBJ2-1; 8 bases agree with TRBD2. The CDR3 covers 15 residues. Trimming took 5 bases from V and 4 from J; bases not matched to a gene: 7. Germline CDR1 and CDR2: SEHNR and FQNEAQ (reference sequence). CDR3 DNA: TGTGCCAGCAGCCCCTCGCAGCGGGGGTACAATGAGCAGTTCTTC. This codes for CASSPSQRGYNEQFF.

V is TRBV6-2 or TRBV6-3 and J is TRBJ2-1, with D possibly being TRBD1 (6 bases). CDR3 length equals 15 residues. CDR1 MNHEY and CDR2 SVGEGT come from the germline V gene. Trimming shortened V by 4 bases and J by 10 bases, and 20 bases separated the two germline ends. CDR3 sequence (DNA): TGTGCCAGCAGTTCCGGGCCCTCTCAAAGGGGGGAGCAGTTCTTC. It translates to CASSSGPSQRGEQFF.

This sequence joins TRBV18 and TRBJ2-1, with D perhaps matching TRBD1 (6 bases). Germline CDR1 and CDR2: KGHSH and LQKENI. V was clipped by 3 bases and J by 9 bases, with 12 bases between them. The length of the CDR3 is 13 residues. CDR3 DNA: TGTGCCAGCTCACCCTCGACCAGGGGTGAGCAGTTCTTC. It specifies CASSPSTRGEQFF.

The rearrangement links TRBV18 to TRBJ2-1; no firm D call. This CDR3 has 13 residues. The V gene lost 1 base and the J gene lost 8 bases, with 9 bases spanning the gap. From germline, CDR1 is KGHSH and CDR2 LQKENI. The CDR3 DNA follows: TGTGCCAGCTCACCACATGTTGAGGATGAGCAGTTCTTC. Its translation: CASSPHVEDEQFF.

In this sample, this clonotype turned up a few times. V usage is TRBV24-1 and J usage is TRBJ2-7; 10 positions agree with TRBD2. V lost 5 bases and J lost 6; bases outside the gene matches: 6. Germline V gene lookup returns CDR1 KGHDR and CDR2 SFDVKD. CDR3 length: 14 residues. Here the CDR3 DNA reads TGTGCCACCAGTGGGGCTAGCGGGAGTACCGAGCAGTACTTC. This gives the protein CATSGASGSTEQYF.

This clonotype was recorded a few times. The genes are TRBV6-5 and TRBJ1-1; D possibly corresponds to TRBD1 (5 bases). V was trimmed by 0 bases and J by 5 bases, leaving 13 bases between them. Germline CDR1 is MNHEY and CDR2 is SVGAGI. CDR3 size: 15 residues. CDR3 nucleotide sequence: TGTGCCAGCAGTTACTCGTGGCAGGGCAAGACTGAAGCTTTCTTT. Translated: CASSYSWQGKTEAFF.

This clonotype was counted between two and nine times. CDR3 DNA sequence: TGTGCCAGCAGCACCAACCCGGGCCCCAACTGGGACACTGAAGCTTTCTTT. The encoded protein is CASSTNPGPNWDTEAFF. This sequence joins TRBV7-6 and TRBJ1-1, with D unresolved. V was trimmed by 5 bases and J by 3 bases, leaving 22 bases between them. This CDR3 is built from 17 residues. Germline V gene sequence: CDR1 SGHVS, CDR2 FNYEAQ. The whole variable domain, remainder taken from reference TRBV7-6 and TRBJ1-1, is GAGVSQSPRYKVTKRGQDVALRCDPISGHVSLYWYRQALGQGPEFLTYFNYEAQQDKSGLPNDRFSAERPEGSISTLTIQRTEQRDSAMYRCASSTNPGPNWDTEAFFGQGTRLTVV.

There are many counts of this clonotype. V gene TRBV4-2 combines with J gene TRBJ2-7, with D possibly being TRBD2 (6 bases). Between the trimmed V and J ends, which lost 1 base and 0 bases, there was a span of 13 bases. The CDR3 loop spans 16 amino acids. Germline V gene sequence: CDR1 LGHNA, CDR2 YNFKEQ. CDR3 sequence (DNA): TGTGCCAGCAGCCAAGTAGGGACTGCGGGCTCCTACGAGCAGTACTTC. Protein sequence: CASSQVGTAGSYEQYF.

This chain uses TRBV6-1 with TRBJ2-5; the D call may be TRBD1 or TRBD2 (5 bases each). From germline, CDR1 is MNHNS and CDR2 SASEGT. V lost 8 bases and J 4 bases, leaving 14 bases between the germline ends. The CDR3 covers 13 residues. The CDR3 spells CASGDLPRETQYF. The DNA of the CDR3 is TGTGCCAGCGGGGACCTGCCGAGAGAGACCCAGTACTTC.

In this sample, this clonotype turned up a few times. The chain couples TRBV6-1 to TRBJ1-1; a possible D gene is TRBD1 (5 bases). V dropped 1 base and J dropped 0 bases, with 12 bases sitting between them. CDR3 length: 16 residues. Looked up from germline, CDR1 is MNHNS and CDR2 is SASEGT. The chain's CDR3 is CASSEDPGAVNTEAFF. The CDR3 nucleotides are TGTGCCAGCAGTGAAGACCCCGGGGCAGTGAACACTGAAGCTTTCTTT.

The rearrangement joins TRBV7-6 to TRBJ2-3; 7 bases fit TRBD2. After removal of 3 bases from V and 10 bases from J, the junction contained 4 bases not matched to a gene. This CDR3 comprises 12 residues. In germline, CDR1 is SGHVS, CDR2 FNYEAQ. The CDR3 DNA sequence: TGTGCCAGCAGCTTGGGGGGGTCGTCGCAGTATTTT. It specifies CASSLGGSSQYF.

This sequence joins TRBV20-1 and TRBJ2-7, with unresolved D. CDR1 and CDR2 from the germline V gene are DFQATT and SNEGSKA (reference sequence). Trimming stripped 1 base from V and 2 bases from J, with 18 bases between. This CDR3 comprises 16 residues. The CDR3 sequence: CSARVEWAVPPYEQYF. CDR3 coding DNA: TGCAGTGCTAGAGTAGAGTGGGCAGTCCCCCCCTACGAGCAGTACTTC.